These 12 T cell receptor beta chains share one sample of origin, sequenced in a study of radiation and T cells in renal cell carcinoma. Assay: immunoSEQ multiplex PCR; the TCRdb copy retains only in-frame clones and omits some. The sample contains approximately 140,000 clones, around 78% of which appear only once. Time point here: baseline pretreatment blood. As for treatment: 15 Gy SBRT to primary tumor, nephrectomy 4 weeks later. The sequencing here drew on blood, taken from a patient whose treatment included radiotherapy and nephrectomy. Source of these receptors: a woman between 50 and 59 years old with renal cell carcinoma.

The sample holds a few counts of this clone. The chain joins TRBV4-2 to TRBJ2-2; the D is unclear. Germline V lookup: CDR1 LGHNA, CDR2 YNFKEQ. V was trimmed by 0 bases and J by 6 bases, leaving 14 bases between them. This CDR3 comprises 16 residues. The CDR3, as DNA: TGTGCCAGCAGCCAAGATTTAGCTGGGCGTGCCGGGGAGCTGTTTTTT. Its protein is CASSQDLAGRAGELFF.

CDR3: CASSTHGRGVEAFF. CDR3 DNA sequence: TGTGCCAGCAGTACCCACGGGAGGGGCGTAGAAGCTTTCTTT. This chain links TRBV6-5 with TRBJ1-1, with D maybe TRBD1 (5 bases). V shed 5 bases and J shed 8 bases, with 18 bases lying between them. This CDR3 has 14 amino acids. In germline, CDR1 is MNHEY, CDR2 SVGAGI.

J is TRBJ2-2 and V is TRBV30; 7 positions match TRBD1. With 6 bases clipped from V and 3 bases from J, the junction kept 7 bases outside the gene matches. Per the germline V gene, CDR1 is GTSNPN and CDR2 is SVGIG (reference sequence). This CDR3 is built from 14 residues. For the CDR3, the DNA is TGTGCCTGCCCAGGACAGGTTGACACCGGGGAGCTGTTTTTT. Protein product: CACPGQVDTGELFF.

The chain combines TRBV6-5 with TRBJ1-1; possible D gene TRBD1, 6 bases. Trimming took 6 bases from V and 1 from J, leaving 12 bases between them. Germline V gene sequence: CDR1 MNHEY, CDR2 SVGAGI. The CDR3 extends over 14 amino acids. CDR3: CASSHRGQNTEAFF. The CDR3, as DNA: TGTGCCAGCAGCCACCGGGGACAGAACACTGAAGCTTTCTTT.

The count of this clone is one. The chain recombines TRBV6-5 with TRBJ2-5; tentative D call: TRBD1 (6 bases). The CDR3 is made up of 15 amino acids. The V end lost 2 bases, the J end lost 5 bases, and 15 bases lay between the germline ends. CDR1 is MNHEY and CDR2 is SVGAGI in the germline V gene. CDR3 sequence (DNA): TGTGCCAGCAGTTACACGGACAGAGGAAGGGAGACCCAGTACTTC. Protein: CASSYTDRGRETQYF.

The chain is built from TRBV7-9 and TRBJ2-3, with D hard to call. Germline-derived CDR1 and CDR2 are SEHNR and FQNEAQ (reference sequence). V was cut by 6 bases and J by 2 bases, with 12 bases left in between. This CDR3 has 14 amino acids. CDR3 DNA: TGTGCCAGCAGACAAGAAGTTAACACAGATACGCAGTATTTT. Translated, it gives CASRQEVNTDTQYF.

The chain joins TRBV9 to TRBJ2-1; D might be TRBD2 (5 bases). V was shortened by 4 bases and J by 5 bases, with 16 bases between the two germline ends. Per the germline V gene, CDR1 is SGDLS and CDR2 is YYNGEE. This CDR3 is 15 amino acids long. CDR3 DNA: TGTGCCAGCAGCTCCCTGGAGGCCAGAAACAATGAGCAGTTCTTC. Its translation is CASSSLEARNNEQFF. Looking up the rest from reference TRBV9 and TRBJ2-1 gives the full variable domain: DSGVTQTPKHLITATGQRVTLRCSPRSGDLSVYWYQQSLDQGLQFLIQYYNGEERAKGNILERFSAQQFPDLHSELNLSSLELGDSALYFCASSSLEARNNEQFFGPGTRLTVL.

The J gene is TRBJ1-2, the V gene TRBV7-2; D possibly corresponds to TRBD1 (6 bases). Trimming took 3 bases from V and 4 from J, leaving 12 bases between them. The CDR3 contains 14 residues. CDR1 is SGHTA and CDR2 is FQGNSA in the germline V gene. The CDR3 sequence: CASSLIPGVYGYTF. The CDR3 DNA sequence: TGTGCCAGCAGCTTGATACCAGGGGTCTATGGCTACACCTTC.

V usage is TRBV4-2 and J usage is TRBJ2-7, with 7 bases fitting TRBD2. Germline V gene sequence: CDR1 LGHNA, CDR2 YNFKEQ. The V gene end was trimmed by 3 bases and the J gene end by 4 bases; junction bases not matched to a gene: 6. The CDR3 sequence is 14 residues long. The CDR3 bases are TGTGCCAGCAGCCAGGGAGGACTAGGGTACGAGCAGTACTTC. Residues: CASSQGGLGYEQYF.

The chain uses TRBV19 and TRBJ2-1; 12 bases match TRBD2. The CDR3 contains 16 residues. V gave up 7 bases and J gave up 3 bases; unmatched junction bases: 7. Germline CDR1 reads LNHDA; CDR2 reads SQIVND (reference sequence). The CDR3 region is CASIPTSGSDYNEQFF. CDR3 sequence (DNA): TGTGCCAGTATCCCGACTAGCGGGAGTGACTACAATGAGCAGTTCTTC.

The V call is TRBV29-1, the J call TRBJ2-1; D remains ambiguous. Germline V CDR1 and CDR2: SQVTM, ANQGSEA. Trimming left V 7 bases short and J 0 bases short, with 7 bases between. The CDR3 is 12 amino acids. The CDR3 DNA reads TGCAGCGCCCAACGCTCCTACAATGAGCAGTTCTTC. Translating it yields CSAQRSYNEQFF.

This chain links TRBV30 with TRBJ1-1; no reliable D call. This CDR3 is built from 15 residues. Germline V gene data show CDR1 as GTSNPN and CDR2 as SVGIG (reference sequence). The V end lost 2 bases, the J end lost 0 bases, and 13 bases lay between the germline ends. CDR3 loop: CAWSPRLRLNTEAFF. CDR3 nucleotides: TGTGCCTGGAGTCCCCGACTGCGACTGAACACTGAAGCTTTCTTT.